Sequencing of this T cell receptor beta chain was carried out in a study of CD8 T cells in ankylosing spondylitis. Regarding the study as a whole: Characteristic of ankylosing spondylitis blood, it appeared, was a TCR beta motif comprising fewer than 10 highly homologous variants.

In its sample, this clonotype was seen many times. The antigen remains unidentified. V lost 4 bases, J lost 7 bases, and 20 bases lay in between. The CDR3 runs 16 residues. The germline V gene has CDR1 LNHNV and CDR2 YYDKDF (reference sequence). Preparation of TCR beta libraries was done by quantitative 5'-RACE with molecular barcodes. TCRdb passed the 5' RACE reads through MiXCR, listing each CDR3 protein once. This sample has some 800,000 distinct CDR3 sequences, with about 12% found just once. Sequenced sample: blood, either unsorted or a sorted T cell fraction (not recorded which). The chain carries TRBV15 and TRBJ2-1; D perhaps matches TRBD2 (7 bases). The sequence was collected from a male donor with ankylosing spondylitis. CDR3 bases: TGTGCCACCAGCAAAAGGGGGGGGATAATTCAGAATGAGCAGTTCTTC. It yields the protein CATSKRGGIIQNEQFF.